The 21 T cell receptor beta chains given below trace back to one sample, sequenced in a study of shared clonotypes between healthy human individuals. TCRdb keeps only in-frame clones here, not all; method: immunoSEQ multiplex PCR. The sample holds over 850,000 clones, 75% to 80% seen once. The sequencing sample was made of memory CD4+ T cells from PBMCs. Stated subset: CD45RA-negative fraction. These receptors were collected from a man younger than 35 in good health. Some clones in this sample may be carry-over from other donors' samples.

This chain links TRBV18 with TRBJ1-5, with 7 bases matching TRBD1. J lost 6 bases, V lost 1 base, and 6 bases had no gene match. Germline V lookup: CDR1 KGHSH, CDR2 LQKENI. The CDR3 has 15 amino acids. CDR3: CASSPRDRAFQPQHF. CDR3 bases: TGTGCCAGCTCACCACGGGACAGAGCGTTTCAGCCCCAGCATTTT.

V gene TRBV27 combines with J gene TRBJ1-2; 9 positions match TRBD1. The CDR3 has 13 amino acids. Unmatched junction bases numbered 5, after V lost 6 bases and J lost 6 bases. Germline loops: CDR1 MNHEY, CDR2 SMNVEV (reference sequence). CDR3 sequence: CASSRTGVHGYTF. CDR3 DNA: TGTGCCAGCAGCCGGACAGGGGTGCATGGCTACACCTTC.

The chain combines TRBV7-3 with TRBJ1-1; the D is unclear. This CDR3 spans 13 amino acids. The V end lost 6 bases, the J end lost 0 bases, and 8 bases lay between the germline ends. Germline V gives CDR1 SGHTA, CDR2 FQGTGA. In DNA, the CDR3 is TGTGCCAGCAGGGGGAGCGTGAACACTGAAGCTTTCTTT. As protein: CASRGSVNTEAFF.

Written as DNA, the CDR3 is TGTGCCAGCAGTTTACCAGGGATAAGGGCCAACGTCCTGACTTTC. This sequence encodes CASSLPGIRANVLTF. The V and J genes are TRBV28 and TRBJ2-6; a weak D match, TRBD1 (5 bases). V was trimmed by 2 bases and J by 5 bases, leaving 10 bases between them. CDR1 and CDR2 from the germline V gene are MDHEN and SYDVKM. The CDR3 has 15 residues.

A word on this clone: The sample has other DNA sequences that encode this CDR3 too. The chain combines TRBV28 with TRBJ2-2; no clear D gene. This CDR3 spans 12 amino acids. V was cut by 4 bases and J by 5 bases, with 5 bases left in between. The V gene's germline CDR1 is MDHEN and CDR2 SYDVKM. This CDR3 is CASSSRTGELFF. In DNA, the CDR3 is TGTGCCAGCAGTTCACGGACCGGGGAGCTGTTTTTT.

In this sample, this clone turned up many times. This specimen includes other DNA sequences encoding the same CDR3. The rearrangement joins TRBV5-4 to TRBJ2-2, with 13 nucleotides matching TRBD2. The CDR3 runs to 16 residues. Germline assignment: CDR1 SGHNT and CDR2 YYREEE (reference sequence). V lost 4 bases, J lost 7 bases, and 7 bases stayed unmatched. The CDR3, as DNA: TGTGCCAGCAGCCCAGGACTAGCGGGAGAGGGCGGGGAGCTGTTTTTT. Amino acids: CASSPGLAGEGGELFF. The full variable domain, with the rest looked up from reference TRBV5-4 and TRBJ2-2, is ETGVTQSPTHLIKTRGQQVTLRCSSQSGHNTVSWYQQALGQGPQFIFQYYREEENGRGNFPPRFSGLQFPNYSSELNVNALELDDSALYLCASSPGLAGEGGELFFGEGSRLTVL.

The V gene is TRBV28, the J gene TRBJ1-1; TRBD1 might be the D (5 bases). V dropped 7 bases and J dropped 4 bases, with 25 bases sitting between them. This CDR3 has 17 residues. Germline CDR1 MDHEN, CDR2 SYDVKM. The CDR3 DNA reads as TGTGCCAGCAAACGCGACTCCCGCTGGGGGGATGGCACTGAAGCTTTCTTT. It encodes CASKRDSRWGDGTEAFF.

This clone occurred many times. This rearrangement joins TRBV9 to TRBJ2-2, with D perhaps given as TRBD1 or TRBD2 (5 bases each). This CDR3 is 14 amino acids long. Germline V gene sequence: CDR1 SGDLS, CDR2 YYNGEE. The ends were cut back, 0 bases at V and 8 bases at J, with 11 bases in the middle. The CDR3 sequence is CASSVEGTAGELFF. The CDR3 DNA is TGTGCCAGCAGCGTAGAGGGGACCGCGGGGGAGCTGTTTTTT.

V and J are TRBV10-3 and TRBJ1-1, with D maybe TRBD1 (6 bases). V dropped 7 bases and J dropped 4 bases, with 13 bases sitting between them. Germline V lookup: CDR1 ENHRY, CDR2 SYGVKD. This CDR3 region has 13 residues. CDR3 region: CAINTGIGTEAFF. CDR3 DNA sequence: TGTGCCATCAATACAGGGATCGGCACTGAAGCTTTCTTT.

V usage is TRBV27 and J usage is TRBJ2-2; D is uncertain. CDR3 length: 12 residues. Trimming pared 6 bases from V and 3 bases from J, leaving 5 bases between. Looked up from germline, CDR1 is MNHEY and CDR2 is SMNVEV (reference sequence). Written as DNA, the CDR3 is TGTGCCAGCAGGCCCTACACCGGGGAGCTGTTTTTT. Its translation is CASRPYTGELFF.

The V call is TRBV30, the J call TRBJ1-2; a weak D match, TRBD1 (5 bases). V shed 1 base and J shed 4 bases, with 10 bases lying between them. The CDR3 has 13 residues. Germline-derived CDR1 and CDR2 are GTSNPN and SVGIG (reference sequence). DNA for the CDR3: TGTGCCTGGAGTGAGTTTGACAGCTATGGCTACACCTTC. It codes for CAWSEFDSYGYTF.

The V gene is TRBV5-6, the J gene TRBJ1-5; D is undetermined. CDR3 length: 17 residues. Trimming pared 1 base from V and 0 bases from J, leaving 14 bases between. Looked up from germline, CDR1 is SGHDT and CDR2 is YYEEEE. The CDR3 DNA is TGTGCCAGCAGCTTGAAGAGGGCCGGTTTTAGCAATCAGCCCCAGCATTTT. It yields the protein CASSLKRAGFSNQPQHF.

The chain joins TRBV7-2 to TRBJ2-7; TRBD2 matches at 7 bases. The CDR3 is 15 residues long. Germline V gives CDR1 SGHTA, CDR2 FQGNSA. The V gene end was trimmed by 5 bases and the J gene end by 5 bases; junction bases not matched to a gene: 12. The CDR3 bases are TGTGCCAGCAGCCCACTTGGGGGAGGGTCCCACGAGCAGTACTTC. Translated: CASSPLGGGSHEQYF.

The V call is TRBV7-6, the J call TRBJ2-2; possible D gene TRBD2, 6 bases. The CDR3 is 16 residues long. With 1 base removed from V and 5 bases from J, the gap between germline ends came to 14 bases. CDR1 SGHVS and CDR2 FNYEAQ come from the germline V gene. CDR3 sequence (DNA): TGTGCCAGCAGCTTAGTTGGCAGGGCGGGGACCGGGGAGCTGTTTTTT. This codes for CASSLVGRAGTGELFF.

The gene calls are TRBV20-1 and TRBJ2-1, with D unresolved. The V gene's germline CDR1 is DFQATT and CDR2 SNEGSKA (reference sequence). This CDR3 contains 11 residues. Trimming stripped 3 bases from V and 6 bases from J, with 6 bases between. CDR3 bases: TGCAGTGCTAGTCGGTTCAATGAGCAGTTCTTC. Translating it yields CSASRFNEQFF.

The chain carries TRBV4-1 and TRBJ1-5; 10 nucleotides match TRBD1. Germline V gene lookup returns CDR1 MGHRA and CDR2 YSYEKL. The CDR3 is 17 residues long. The junction had 7 bases not matched to a gene; V was cut back by 5 bases and J by 0 bases. CDR3 amino acids: CASSIRQGADSNQPQHF. CDR3 nucleotides: TGCGCCAGCAGCATCCGACAGGGGGCCGATAGCAATCAGCCCCAGCATTTT.

The genes are TRBV7-2 and TRBJ2-5; D is perhaps TRBD2 (5 bases). The germline V and J ends were trimmed by 5 bases and 4 bases, with 17 bases remaining between them. The CDR3 sequence is 15 residues long. From germline, CDR1 is SGHTA and CDR2 FQGNSA. This CDR3 is CASSPLAGSGETQYF. DNA of the CDR3: TGTGCCAGCAGCCCACTCGCGGGCAGTGGAGAGACCCAGTACTTC.

The chain has TRBV15 and TRBJ2-5, with a tentative D call TRBD2 (6 bases). V was pared by 3 bases and J by 4 bases, with 15 bases between. Germline-derived CDR1 and CDR2 are LNHNV and YYDKDF (reference sequence). This CDR3 region has 15 residues. CDR3 protein: CATSSPGTGRETQYF. The CDR3 bases are TGTGCCACCAGCAGCCCCGGGACTGGGCGAGAGACCCAGTACTTC.

This sequence joins TRBV25-1 and TRBJ1-3; D call uncertain. Germline V gene sequence: CDR1 MGHDK, CDR2 SYGVNS. The CDR3 totals 14 residues. Trimming left V 6 bases short and J 5 bases short, with 14 bases between. CDR3 nucleotides: TGTGCCAGCAGGCTCGCCAAGGTACGAAACACCATATATTTT. Translating gives CASRLAKVRNTIYF.

CDR3 in amino acids: CASSPQGAEETQYF. The DNA of the CDR3 is TGTGCCAGCAGCCCCCAGGGCGCTGAAGAGACCCAGTACTTC. The chain couples TRBV7-3 to TRBJ2-5; possibly TRBD1 for D (5 bases). V lost 5 bases and J 3 bases, leaving 13 bases between the germline ends. Germline CDR1 and CDR2: SGHTA and FQGTGA. This CDR3 contains 14 residues.

V and J are TRBV28 and TRBJ1-5; TRBD1 agrees at 11 bases. This CDR3 contains 14 residues. The V gene's germline CDR1 is MDHEN and CDR2 SYDVKM. Trimming cost V 7 bases and J 4 bases; bases outside gene matches: 3. The CDR3 DNA follows: TGTGCCAGCACGGGGACAGGGGGTAATCAGCCCCAGCATTTT. Translated: CASTGTGGNQPQHF. The complete variable domain, with remaining parts taken from reference TRBV28 and TRBJ1-5, reads DVKVTQSSRYLVKRTGEKVFLECVQDMDHENMFWYRQDPGLGLRLIYFSYDVKMKEKGDIPEGYSVSREKKERFSLILESASTNQTSMYLCASTGTGGNQPQHFGDGTRLSIL.